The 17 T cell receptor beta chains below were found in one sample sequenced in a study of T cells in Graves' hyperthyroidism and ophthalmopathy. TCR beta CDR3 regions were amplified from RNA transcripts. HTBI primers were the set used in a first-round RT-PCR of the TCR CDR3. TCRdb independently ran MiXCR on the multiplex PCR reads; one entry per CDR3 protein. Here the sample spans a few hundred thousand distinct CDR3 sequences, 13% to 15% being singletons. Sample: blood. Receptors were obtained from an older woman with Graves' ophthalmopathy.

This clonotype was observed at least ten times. The CDR3 reads CASTEVGVENNEQFF. For the CDR3, the DNA is TGTGCCAGCACCGAGGTAGGAGTCGAGAACAATGAGCAGTTCTTC. This chain joins TRBV3-1 and TRBJ2-1; no definite D call. Germline V gene sequence: CDR1 LGHDT, CDR2 YNNKEL (reference sequence). Trimming stripped 7 bases from V and 5 bases from J, with 18 bases between. This CDR3 spans 15 amino acids.

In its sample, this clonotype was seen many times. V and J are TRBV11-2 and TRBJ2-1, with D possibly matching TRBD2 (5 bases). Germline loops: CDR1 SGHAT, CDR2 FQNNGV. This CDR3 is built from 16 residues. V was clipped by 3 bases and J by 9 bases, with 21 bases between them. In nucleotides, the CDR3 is TGTGCCAGCAGCTTTAGATCCCGGGTAACCGGAGGTGAGCAGTTCTTC. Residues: CASSFRSRVTGGEQFF.

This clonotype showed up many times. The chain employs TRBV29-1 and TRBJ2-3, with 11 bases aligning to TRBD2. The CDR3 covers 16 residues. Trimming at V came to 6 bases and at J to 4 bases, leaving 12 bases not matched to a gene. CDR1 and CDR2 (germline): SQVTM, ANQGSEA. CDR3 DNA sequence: TGCAGCGTCGTAGCGGGAGGGCCGGTCAGCCCAGATACGCAGTATTTT. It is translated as CSVVAGGPVSPDTQYF.

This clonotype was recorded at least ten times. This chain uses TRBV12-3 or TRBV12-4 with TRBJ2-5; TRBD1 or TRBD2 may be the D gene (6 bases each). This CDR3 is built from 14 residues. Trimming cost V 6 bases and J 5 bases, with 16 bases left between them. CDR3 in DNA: TGTGCCAGCAGATCACTTCGAGGGGGGGAGACCCAGTACTTC. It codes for CASRSLRGGETQYF.

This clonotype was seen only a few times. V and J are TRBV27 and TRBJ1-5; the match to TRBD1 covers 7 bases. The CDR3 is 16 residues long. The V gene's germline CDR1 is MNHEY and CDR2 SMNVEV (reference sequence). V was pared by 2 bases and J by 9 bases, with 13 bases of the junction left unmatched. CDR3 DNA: TGTGCCAGCAGTTTAGCGACAGGGTCCCAATCAGGGCCCCAGCATTTT. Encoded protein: CASSLATGSQSGPQHF.

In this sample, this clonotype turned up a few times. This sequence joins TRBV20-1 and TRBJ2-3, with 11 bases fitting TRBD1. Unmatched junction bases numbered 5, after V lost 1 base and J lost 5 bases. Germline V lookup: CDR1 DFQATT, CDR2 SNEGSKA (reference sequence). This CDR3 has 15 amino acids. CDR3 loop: CSARGGQGVGDTQYF. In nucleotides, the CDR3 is TGCAGTGCTAGAGGGGGACAGGGGGTTGGAGATACGCAGTATTTT.

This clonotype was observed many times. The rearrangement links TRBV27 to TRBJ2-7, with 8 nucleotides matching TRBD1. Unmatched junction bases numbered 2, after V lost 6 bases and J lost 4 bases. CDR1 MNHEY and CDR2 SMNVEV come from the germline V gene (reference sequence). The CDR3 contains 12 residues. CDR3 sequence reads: CASRDRAYEQYF. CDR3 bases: TGTGCCAGCAGGGACAGGGCGTACGAGCAGTACTTC.

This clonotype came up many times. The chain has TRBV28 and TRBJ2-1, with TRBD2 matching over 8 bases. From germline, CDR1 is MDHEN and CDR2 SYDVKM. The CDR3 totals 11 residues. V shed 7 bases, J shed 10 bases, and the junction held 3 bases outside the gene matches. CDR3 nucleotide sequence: TGTGCCAGCAATAGCGGGAACGAGCAGTTCTTC. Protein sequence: CASNSGNEQFF. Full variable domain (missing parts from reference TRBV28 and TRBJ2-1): DVKVTQSSRYLVKRTGEKVFLECVQDMDHENMFWYRQDPGLGLRLIYFSYDVKMKEKGDIPEGYSVSREKKERFSLILESASTNQTSMYLCASNSGNEQFFGPGTRLTVL.

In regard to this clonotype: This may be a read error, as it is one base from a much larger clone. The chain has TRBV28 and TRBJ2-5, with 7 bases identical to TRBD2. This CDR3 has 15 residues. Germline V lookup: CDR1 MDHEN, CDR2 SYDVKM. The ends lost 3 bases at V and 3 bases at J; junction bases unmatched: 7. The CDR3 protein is CASSLMGRGEETQYF. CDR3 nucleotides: TGTGCCAGCAGTTTGATGGGACGGGGGGAAGAGACCCAGTACTTC.

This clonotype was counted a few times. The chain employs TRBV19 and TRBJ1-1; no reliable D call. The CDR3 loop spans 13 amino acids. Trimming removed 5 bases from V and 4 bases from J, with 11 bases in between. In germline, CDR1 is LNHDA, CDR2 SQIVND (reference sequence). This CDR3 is CASSSKVGTEAFF. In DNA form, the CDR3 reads TGTGCCAGTAGTTCAAAAGTGGGCACTGAAGCTTTCTTT.

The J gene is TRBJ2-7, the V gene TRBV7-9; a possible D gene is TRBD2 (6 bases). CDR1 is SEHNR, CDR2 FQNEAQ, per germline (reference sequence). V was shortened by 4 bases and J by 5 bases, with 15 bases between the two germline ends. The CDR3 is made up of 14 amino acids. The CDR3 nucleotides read TGTGCCAGCAGCTCGGGACTTCCACAACACGAGCAGTACTTC. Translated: CASSSGLPQHEQYF.

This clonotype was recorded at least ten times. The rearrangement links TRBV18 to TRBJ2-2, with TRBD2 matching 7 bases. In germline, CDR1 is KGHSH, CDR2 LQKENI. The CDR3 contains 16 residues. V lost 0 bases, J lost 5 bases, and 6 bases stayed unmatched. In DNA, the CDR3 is TGTGCCAGCTCACCACCGACGGGAGGTAGGACCGGGGAGCTGTTTTTT. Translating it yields CASSPPTGGRTGELFF.

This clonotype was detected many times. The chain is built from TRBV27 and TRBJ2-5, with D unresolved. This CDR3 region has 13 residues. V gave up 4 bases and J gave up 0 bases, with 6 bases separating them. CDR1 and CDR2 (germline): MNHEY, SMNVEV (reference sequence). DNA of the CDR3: TGTGCCAGCAGTTCCATAAACCAAGAGACCCAGTACTTC. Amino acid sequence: CASSSINQETQYF.

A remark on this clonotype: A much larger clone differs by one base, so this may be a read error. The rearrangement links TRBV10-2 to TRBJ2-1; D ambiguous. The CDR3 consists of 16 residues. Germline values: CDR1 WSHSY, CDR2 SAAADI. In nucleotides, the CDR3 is TGCGCCAGCAGATCCCAGTCCTCGAGCTCCTACAATGGGCAGTTCTTC. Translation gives CASRSQSSSSYNGQFF.

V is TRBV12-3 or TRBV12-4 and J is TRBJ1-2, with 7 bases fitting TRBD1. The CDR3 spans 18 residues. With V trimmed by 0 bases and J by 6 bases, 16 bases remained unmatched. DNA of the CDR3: TGTGCCAGCAGTTTAGCCCGACGGGACAGAAGGTCGACGGATGGCTACACCTTC. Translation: CASSLARRDRRSTDGYTF.

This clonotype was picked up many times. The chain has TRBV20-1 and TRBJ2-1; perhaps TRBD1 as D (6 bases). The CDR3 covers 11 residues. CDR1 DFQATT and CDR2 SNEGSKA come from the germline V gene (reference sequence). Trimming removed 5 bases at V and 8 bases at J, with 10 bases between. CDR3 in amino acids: CSAHRAHEQFF. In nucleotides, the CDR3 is TGCAGTGCTCACAGGGCCCATGAGCAGTTCTTC.

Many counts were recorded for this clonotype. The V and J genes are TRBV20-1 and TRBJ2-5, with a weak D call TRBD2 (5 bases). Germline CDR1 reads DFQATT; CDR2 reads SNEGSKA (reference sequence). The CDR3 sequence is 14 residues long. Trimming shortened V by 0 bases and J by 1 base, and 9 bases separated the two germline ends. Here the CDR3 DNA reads TGCAGTGCTAGAGATCTGGGAGTCCAAGAGACCCAGTACTTC. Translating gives CSARDLGVQETQYF.